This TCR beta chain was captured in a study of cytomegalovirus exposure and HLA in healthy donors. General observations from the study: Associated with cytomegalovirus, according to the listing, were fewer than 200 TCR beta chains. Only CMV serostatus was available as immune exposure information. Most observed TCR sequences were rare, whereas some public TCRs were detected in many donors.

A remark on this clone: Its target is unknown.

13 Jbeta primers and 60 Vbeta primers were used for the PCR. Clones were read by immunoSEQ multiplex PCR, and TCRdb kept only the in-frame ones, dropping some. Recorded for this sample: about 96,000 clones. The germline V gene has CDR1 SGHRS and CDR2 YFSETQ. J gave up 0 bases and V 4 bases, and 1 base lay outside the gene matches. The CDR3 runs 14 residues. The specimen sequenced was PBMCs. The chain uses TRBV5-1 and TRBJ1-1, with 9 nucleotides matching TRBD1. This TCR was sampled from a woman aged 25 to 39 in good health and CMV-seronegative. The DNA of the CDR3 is TGCGCCAGCAGCAGGGACAGGGTGAACACTGAAGCTTTCTTT. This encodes CASSRDRVNTEAFF.